This T cell receptor (beta chain) originates from a study of blood T cell repertoires in COVID-19. In the study overall: Italy, Spain and the United States were the sources of the convalescent and acute COVID-19 samples.

Sequencing used immunoSEQ multiplex PCR; TCRdb keeps in-frame clones, though not all of them. The data show around 150,000 clones, 78% seen once. Sequencing was performed on peripheral blood. The source is an elderly woman with acute or convalescent COVID-19.

The CDR3 here is CASRGPGPSGPQHF. As DNA, the CDR3 is TGTGCCAGTCGAGGGCCAGGCCCATCTGGGCCCCAGCATTTT. The V gene is TRBV27, the J gene TRBJ1-5; D gene ambiguous. The CDR3 is 14 amino acids. Trimming shortened V by 9 bases and J by 9 bases, and 21 bases separated the two germline ends. From germline, CDR1 is MNHEY and CDR2 SMNVEV (reference sequence).